What follows are 32 T cell receptor beta chains derived from one specimen sequenced in a study of T-cell reconstitution after alpha-beta-depleted transplantation in children. During its preparation, the TCRbeta library received unique molecular identifiers. From the PCR reads, TCRdb called clonotypes with MiXCR, one entry per CDR3 protein. The table includes hundreds of thousands of distinct CDR3 sequences, approximately 13% detected once. This specimen was PBMCs from the stem cell graft donor, taken from the stem cell graft. These receptors were collected from a human donor who donated a stem cell graft to a child with combined immunodeficiency.

The chain combines TRBV16 with TRBJ2-3, with D unclear. Germline V CDR1 and CDR2: KGHSY, FQNENV. There are 11 residues in the CDR3. The V and J ends lost 1 base and 6 bases respectively, with 2 bases between them. This CDR3 is CASSQFDTQYF. In nucleotides, the CDR3 is TGTGCCAGCAGCCAATTTGATACGCAGTATTTT.

Many counts were recorded for this clonotype. V usage is TRBV12-3 or TRBV12-4 and J usage is TRBJ1-1; the match to TRBD1 covers 8 bases. The J segment lost 10 bases and the V segment lost 3 bases, leaving 7 bases of the junction unmatched. The CDR3 has 13 amino acids. The CDR3 spells CASSFSRTGRAFF. As DNA, the CDR3 is TGTGCCAGCAGTTTCTCCCGGACAGGGAGAGCTTTCTTT.

This chain joins TRBV19 and TRBJ1-1; D unclear. The CDR3 is made up of 13 amino acids. The germline V and J ends were trimmed by 5 bases and 1 base, with 8 bases remaining between them. CDR1 is LNHDA, CDR2 SQIVND, per germline (reference sequence). The CDR3 nucleotides are TGTGCCAGTAGTCCCACTCAGAACACTGAAGCTTTCTTT. This codes for CASSPTQNTEAFF.

The chain employs TRBV9 and TRBJ1-4, with TRBD1 matching 8 bases. Looked up from germline, CDR1 is SGDLS and CDR2 is YYNGEE. V was clipped by 3 bases and J by 2 bases; unmatched bases: 9. The CDR3 covers 17 residues. CDR3 bases: TGTGCCAGCAGCGCACGGACAGGGCGAGGGACTAATGAAAAACTGTTTTTT. It codes for CASSARTGRGTNEKLFF.

The sample holds many counts of this clonotype. The chain links TRBV28 to TRBJ2-2; D remains ambiguous. The V end was cut by 5 bases, the J end by 5 bases, with 9 bases between. The CDR3 is made up of 13 amino acids. Germline V gene sequence: CDR1 MDHEN, CDR2 SYDVKM. Here the CDR3 DNA reads TGTGCCAGCAGTCCCCTGGGAACCGGGGAGCTGTTTTTT. It codes for CASSPLGTGELFF.

The gene calls are TRBV7-9 and TRBJ2-1; 8 positions agree with TRBD1. The J segment lost 8 bases and the V segment lost 5 bases, leaving 5 bases of the junction unmatched. This CDR3 contains 13 residues. Germline CDR1 is SEHNR and CDR2 is FQNEAQ (reference sequence). For the CDR3, the DNA is TGTGCCAGCAGCCAGACAGGGGTTCATGAGCAGTTCTTC. Its protein product is CASSQTGVHEQFF.

This clonotype was seen more than once but under ten times. The chain couples TRBV9 to TRBJ2-3; TRBD1 might be the D (5 bases). CDR3 length: 14 amino acids. CDR1 and CDR2 (germline): SGDLS, YYNGEE. Trimming stripped 2 bases from V and 4 bases from J, with 11 bases between. DNA for the CDR3: TGTGCCAGCAGCGTTTCAGGGCGCCCAGATACGCAGTATTTT. Protein sequence: CASSVSGRPDTQYF.

Only a few counts were recorded for this clonotype. This rearrangement joins TRBV7-2 to TRBJ2-7, with 9 nucleotides matching TRBD1. The germline gives CDR1 SGHTA, CDR2 FQGNSA. J lost 5 bases, V lost 5 bases, and 7 bases had no gene match. The CDR3 is 14 residues long. In DNA, the CDR3 is TGTGCCAGCAGCGTAGGGACAGGGCCCCACGAGCAGTACTTC. This sequence encodes CASSVGTGPHEQYF.

The table lists this clonotype with many counts. The V gene is TRBV9, the J gene TRBJ2-1, with TRBD1 identical over 8 bases. Germline CDR1 and CDR2: SGDLS and YYNGEE. Losses at the gene ends were 4 bases for V and 2 bases for J; bases not matched to a gene: 5. CDR3 length: 15 amino acids. The CDR3 DNA follows: TGTGCCAGCAGCCCACGGACAGGGCCCTACAATGAGCAGTTCTTC. Translating it yields CASSPRTGPYNEQFF.

In this sample, this clonotype turned up many times. The genes are TRBV9 and TRBJ2-1; TRBD1 agrees at 8 bases. The V gene's germline CDR1 is SGDLS and CDR2 YYNGEE. The CDR3 loop spans 14 amino acids. J was trimmed by 8 bases and V by 4 bases; bases with no gene match: 8. DNA for the CDR3: TGTGCCAGCAGCCCTGACAGGGGTCGGGATGAGCAGTTCTTC. Protein: CASSPDRGRDEQFF. The variable domain in full, with the rest retrieved from reference TRBV9 and TRBJ2-1, is DSGVTQTPKHLITATGQRVTLRCSPRSGDLSVYWYQQSLDQGLQFLIQYYNGEERAKGNILERFSAQQFPDLHSELNLSSLELGDSALYFCASSPDRGRDEQFFGPGTRLTVL.

This clonotype has ten or more counts. This chain joins TRBV29-1 and TRBJ2-3; D not certain. CDR3 length: 11 amino acids. With 7 bases removed from V and 2 bases from J, the gap between germline ends came to 7 bases. Germline values: CDR1 SQVTM, CDR2 ANQGSEA. In nucleotides, the CDR3 is TGCAGCGGTGGAGTCACAGATACGCAGTATTTT. Translation gives CSGGVTDTQYF.

This clonotype appeared many times. The gene calls are TRBV5-1 and TRBJ2-3; D tentatively reads TRBD1 or TRBD2 (5 bases each). Trimming pared 7 bases from V and 3 bases from J, leaving 12 bases between. Germline V gene lookup returns CDR1 SGHRS and CDR2 YFSETQ. CDR3 length equals 13 residues. The CDR3 region has the DNA TGCGCCAGCTGGGACGGCGGGACAGATACGCAGTATTTT. It codes for CASWDGGTDTQYF. Based on the CDR3 plus reference TRBV5-1 and TRBJ2-3, the full variable domain is KAGVTQTPRYLIKTRGQQVTLSCSPISGHRSVSWYQQTPGQGLQFLFEYFSETQRNKGNFPGRFSGRQFSNSRSEMNVSTLELGDSALYLCASWDGGTDTQYFGPGTRLTVL.

A few counts support this clonotype. The rearrangement uses TRBV28 and TRBJ1-2; TRBD1 is a possible D gene (5 bases). Germline assignment: CDR1 MDHEN and CDR2 SYDVKM. The CDR3 is 13 amino acids. Trimming left V 6 bases short and J 8 bases short, with 16 bases between. The CDR3 loop is CASRVGRDGGYTF. The CDR3 DNA is TGTGCCAGCAGAGTTGGCAGGGACGGGGGCTACACCTTC.

This clonotype was counted many times. The chain couples TRBV12-3 or TRBV12-4 to TRBJ1-2; D might be TRBD1 (5 bases). This CDR3 is built from 13 residues. Trimming pared 5 bases from V and 7 bases from J, leaving 14 bases between. The CDR3 nucleotides are TGTGCCAGCAGTCGAAGGGAGGGGTCTGGCTACACCTTC. The encoded protein is CASSRREGSGYTF.

This chain uses TRBV6-5 with TRBJ1-3; TRBD1 might be the D (5 bases). The CDR3 runs to 16 residues. The germline V gene encodes CDR1 MNHEY and CDR2 SVGAGI. V was shortened by 0 bases and J by 4 bases, with 13 bases between the two germline ends. Here the CDR3 reads CASSYSEAGSGNTIYF. The CDR3 DNA sequence: TGTGCCAGCAGTTACTCGGAAGCAGGGTCGGGAAACACCATATATTTT.

This clonotype was detected ten times or more. The chain joins TRBV5-5 to TRBJ2-1; no clear D gene. V lost 4 bases and J lost 4, with 12 bases in between. The CDR3 covers 14 residues. Germline V CDR1 and CDR2: SGHKS, YYEKEE (reference sequence). CDR3 in amino acids: CASSEEVPYNEQFF. The CDR3 DNA follows: TGTGCCAGCAGCGAGGAAGTCCCTTACAATGAGCAGTTCTTC.

The chain couples TRBV27 to TRBJ2-7, with D perhaps matching TRBD2 (5 bases). Trimming left V 4 bases short and J 0 bases short, with 10 bases between. The CDR3 runs 14 residues. Germline CDR1 and CDR2: MNHEY and SMNVEV (reference sequence). The CDR3 DNA is TGTGCCAGCAGTTACGGGATCGACTCCTACGAGCAGTACTTC. This sequence encodes CASSYGIDSYEQYF.

This clonotype was counted only a few times. The genes are TRBV14 and TRBJ2-7; D unresolved. The CDR3 runs to 14 residues. CDR1 and CDR2 from the germline V gene are SGHDN and FVKESK. The ends were cut back, 1 base at V and 1 base at J, with 8 bases in the middle. The DNA for the CDR3 is TGTGCCAGCAGCCAAGTCTCCGGTTCCTACGAGCAGTACTTC. Translating it yields CASSQVSGSYEQYF. Full variable domain (remainder filled in from reference TRBV14 and TRBJ2-7): EAGVTQFPSHSVIEKGQTVTLRCDPISGHDNLYWYRRVMGKEIKFLLHFVKESKQDESGMPNNRFLAERTGGTYSTLKVQPAELEDSGVYFCASSQVSGSYEQYFGPGTRLTVT.

This clonotype was seen many times. The chain is built from TRBV5-1 and TRBJ1-4, with D perhaps TRBD1 (6 bases). V was cut by 4 bases and J by 5 bases, with 15 bases left in between. Germline values: CDR1 SGHRS, CDR2 YFSETQ. The CDR3 consists of 15 residues. The CDR3 here is CASSPLGQRNEKLFF. CDR3 in DNA: TGCGCCAGCAGCCCCCTTGGACAGCGGAATGAAAAACTGTTTTTT. Full variable domain (missing parts from reference TRBV5-1 and TRBJ1-4): KAGVTQTPRYLIKTRGQQVTLSCSPISGHRSVSWYQQTPGQGLQFLFEYFSETQRNKGNFPGRFSGRQFSNSRSEMNVSTLELGDSALYLCASSPLGQRNEKLFFGSGTQLSVL.

The chain is built from TRBV20-1 and TRBJ1-4; tentative D call: TRBD1 (5 bases). Between the trimmed V and J ends, which lost 7 bases and 1 base, there was a span of 16 bases. This CDR3 contains 15 residues. Germline V gives CDR1 DFQATT, CDR2 SNEGSKA (reference sequence). Written as DNA, the CDR3 is TGCAGTGTTAAGGGGAATATGGTAACTAATGAAAAACTGTTTTTT. Translating gives CSVKGNMVTNEKLFF.

This clonotype turned up a few times. The gene calls are TRBV20-1 and TRBJ1-2; D unresolved. Deletions cut 3 bases from V and 10 bases from J, with 15 bases between. Germline-derived CDR1 and CDR2 are DFQATT and SNEGSKA (reference sequence). This CDR3 has 12 residues. The CDR3 nucleotides read TGCAGTGCTAGGGTTGGACCGCGAGTCTACACCTTC. Translating it yields CSARVGPRVYTF.

Remarks on this clonotype: One base away lies a much larger clone, so this may be a sequencing read error. This CDR3 fails to terminate in the conserved phenylalanine or tryptophan, so it likely reflects a read error. The chain joins TRBV7-2 to TRBJ1-1; D is possibly TRBD1 (5 bases). This CDR3 is built from 15 residues. V shed 1 base and J shed 5 bases, with 14 bases lying between them. Per the germline V gene, CDR1 is SGHTA and CDR2 is FQGNSA. The CDR3 spells CASSLVRGMGTEAFS. CDR3 coding DNA: TGTGCCAGCAGCTTAGTTCGGGGGATGGGAACTGAAGCTTTCTCT.

The rearrangement links TRBV7-2 to TRBJ2-1, with D perhaps given as TRBD1 or TRBD2 (6 bases each). CDR3 length: 11 amino acids. The V end was cut by 3 bases, the J end by 12 bases, with 9 bases between. The germline V gene has CDR1 SGHTA and CDR2 FQGNSA. Written as DNA, the CDR3 is TGTGCCAGCAGCTTGGAGGGGGGGCAGTTCTTC. Its translation: CASSLEGGQFF.

This clonotype was detected only a few times. The chain uses TRBV4-3 and TRBJ2-2; no clear D gene. The CDR3 totals 15 residues. The germline CDR1 and CDR2 sequences are LGHNA and YSLEER. With 0 bases removed from V and 6 bases from J, the gap between germline ends came to 11 bases. CDR3 amino acids: CASSQDGPSPGELFF. The CDR3 coding sequence is TGCGCCAGCAGCCAAGACGGGCCTAGTCCCGGGGAGCTGTTTTTT.

V usage is TRBV29-1 and J usage is TRBJ1-5; a weak D match, TRBD1 (5 bases). The CDR3 is made up of 13 amino acids. With 4 bases removed from V and 7 bases from J, the gap between germline ends came to 14 bases. Germline CDR1 SQVTM, CDR2 ANQGSEA. Here the CDR3 reads CSVGPGRGQPQHF. The DNA for the CDR3 is TGCAGCGTTGGTCCGGGTCGGGGCCAGCCCCAGCATTTT.

This clonotype was seen at least ten times. The V call is TRBV20-1, the J call TRBJ2-1; 9 bases agree with TRBD2. Per germline, CDR1 DFQATT and CDR2 SNEGSKA (reference sequence). This CDR3 has 12 amino acids. The CDR3 spells CRRGGTYNEQFF. In DNA, the CDR3 is TGCAGGCGGGGGGGGACTTACAATGAGCAGTTCTTC.

The V and J genes are TRBV24-1 and TRBJ2-1, with TRBD2 identical over 9 bases. Germline-derived CDR1 and CDR2 are KGHDR and SFDVKD. The CDR3 totals 18 residues. Trimming took 4 bases from V and 12 from J; bases not matched to a gene: 21. The CDR3: CATSDTSAPGLAAVRQFF. CDR3 DNA: TGTGCCACCAGTGACACTTCTGCCCCGGGACTAGCTGCAGTTCGGCAGTTCTTC.

This clonotype was seen a few times. This chain joins TRBV27 and TRBJ2-7, with a weak D call TRBD1 (6 bases). V shed 5 bases and J shed 5 bases, with 16 bases lying between them. There are 14 residues in the CDR3. Germline CDR1 reads MNHEY; CDR2 reads SMNVEV (reference sequence). CDR3 bases: TGTGCCAGCAGTAGCCAAACAGGGTTTGACGAGCAGTACTTC. It specifies CASSSQTGFDEQYF.

This clonotype has at least ten counts. The chain employs TRBV12-3 or TRBV12-4 and TRBJ1-5; 8 bases match TRBD1. The trim removed 2 bases at V and 6 bases at J, leaving 3 bases unmatched. This CDR3 has 14 residues. CDR3 sequence (DNA): TGTGCCAGCAGTTTACAGGGGGCAGGTCAGCCCCAGCATTTT. Translation: CASSLQGAGQPQHF.

This clonotype was seen a few times. The chain links TRBV15 to TRBJ2-5; 12 nucleotides agree with TRBD2. J lost 3 bases, V lost 1 base, and 0 bases had no gene match. Germline V gene lookup returns CDR1 LNHNV and CDR2 YYDKDF (reference sequence). The CDR3 loop spans 15 amino acids. Here the CDR3 reads CATSRGLAGEETQYF. The CDR3 DNA reads TGTGCCACCAGCAGAGGACTAGCGGGGGAAGAGACCCAGTACTTC.

This clonotype was seen a handful of times. The chain is built from TRBV5-1 and TRBJ2-3, with 10 bases lining up with TRBD1. The CDR3 sequence is 14 residues long. V lost 1 base to trimming and J lost 5 bases; unmatched junction nucleotides: 1. CDR1 and CDR2 (germline): SGHRS, YFSETQ. The CDR3 loop is CASSLWDRGDTQYF. CDR3 nucleotides: TGCGCCAGCAGCTTGTGGGACAGGGGAGATACGCAGTATTTT.

This clonotype was seen a few times. CDR3 bases: TGTGCTTCTCTCGGTAGCCAAAATGAGCAGTTCTTC. Translated, it gives CASLGSQNEQFF. The chain recombines TRBV6-6 with TRBJ2-1; D not resolved. The germline V gene has CDR1 MNHNY and CDR2 SVGAGI (reference sequence). The CDR3 runs 12 residues.